Below, one T cell receptor (beta chain) is given with its context. V was trimmed by 2 bases and J by 0 bases, leaving 11 bases between them. Germline CDR1 is MNHNY and CDR2 is SVGAGI (reference sequence). This CDR3 is 15 amino acids long. This sample is drawn from a study of OX40 agonist ivuxolimab in advanced cancers. On the study more broadly: Eligibility admitted prior anti-PD-1, anti-PD-L1 or anti-CTLA-4 therapy; 30% to 40% had some.

Sequenced by immunoSEQ multiplex PCR; TCRdb stores in-frame clones only, minus some. The sample contains around 19,000 clones, 80% to 90% of which appear only once. The source is an adult with an advanced solid tumor such as melanoma, head and neck, liver or kidney cancer. The source was CD4+ or CD8+ T cells sorted from blood, collected in a trial of the OX40 agonist ivuxolimab. The chain links TRBV6-6 to TRBJ2-7; D gene ambiguous. The CDR3 loop is CASSYTISSSYEQYF. The CDR3 nucleotides read TGTGCCAGCAGTTACACGATCAGTTCCTCCTACGAGCAGTACTTC.